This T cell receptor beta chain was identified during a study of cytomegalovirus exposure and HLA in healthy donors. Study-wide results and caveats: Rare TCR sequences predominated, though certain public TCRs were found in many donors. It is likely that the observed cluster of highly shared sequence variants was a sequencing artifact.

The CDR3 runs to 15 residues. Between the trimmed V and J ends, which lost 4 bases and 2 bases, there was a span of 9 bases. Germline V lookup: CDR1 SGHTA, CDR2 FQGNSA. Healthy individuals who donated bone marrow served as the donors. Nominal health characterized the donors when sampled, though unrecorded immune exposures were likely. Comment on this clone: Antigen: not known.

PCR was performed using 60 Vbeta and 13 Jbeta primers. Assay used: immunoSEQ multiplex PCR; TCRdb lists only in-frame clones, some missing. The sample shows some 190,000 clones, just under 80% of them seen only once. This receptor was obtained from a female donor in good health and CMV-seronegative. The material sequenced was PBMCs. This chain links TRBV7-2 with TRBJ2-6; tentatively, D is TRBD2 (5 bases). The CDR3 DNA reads TGTGCCAGCAGCTCGAGGGTGACTGGGGCCAACGTCCTGACTTTC. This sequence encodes CASSSRVTGANVLTF.